The rows below give T cell receptor beta chains drawn from one sample of a study of post-analysis software for immune sequencing data. MiXCR was run by TCRdb on the PCR reads, yielding one entry per CDR3 protein. The sample records more than 500,000 distinct CDR3 sequences, under 40% being singletons. Sequencing was done on a sample of blood. Source of these receptors: a girl aged 2-17 years with multiple sclerosis. CDR3s include the opening cysteine and the closing phenylalanine or tryptophan.

v_call cdr3_aa
TRBV27 CASSSSIRGLGYTF
TRBV7-2 CASSSPDMYQPQHF
TRBV15 CATSTDAYEQYF
TRBV10-3 CAISSGGGSNEQYF
TRBV10-3 CAISEDGRDRGYEQYF
TRBV6-6 CASSTKGDGYTF
TRBV11-2 CASSSLKGTGRTYGYTF
TRBV6-4 CASSSVGGVGNQPQHF
TRBV7-3 CASSLRGARTDTQYF
TRBV6-5 CASSPPGQFYGYTF
TRBV27 CASSLQARNYEQYF
TRBV5-1 CASSWGGGSHTDTQYF
TRBV5-1 CASSWGTGGTEAFF
TRBV4-1 CASSQAWTGSGANVLTF
TRBV4-1 CASSQEGRALSQNTEAFF
TRBV4-1 CASSQDRTSGGAYGTDTQYF
TRBV19 CASSASREVGEAFF
TRBV12-3/TRBV12-4 CASSRTAYGYTF
TRBV4-1 CASSQDGTGQPQHF
TRBV29-1 CSVEEAGYEQYF
TRBV6-6 CASSYRDEQETQYF
TRBV9 CASSVDGTSLFNEQFF
TRBV6-2/TRBV6-3 CASTLTPNNEQFF
TRBV12-3/TRBV12-4 CASSSGTGRADMQYF
TRBV7-2 CASSLDRSGYTF
TRBV12-3/TRBV12-4 CASSLEGRKKNIQYF
TRBV12-3/TRBV12-4 CASSWDRDRETQYF
TRBV20-1 CSARDLNGQGYNEQFF
TRBV5-1 CASNWAVGSYEQYF
TRBV5-6 CASSLMASYGYTF
TRBV6-5 CASSYQHPGSNQPQHF
TRBV18 CASSPGQGFYEQYF
TRBV11-2 CASSHTGQHYGYTF
TRBV15 CATSRGNRASNTEAFF
TRBV28 CASSLLNRVVDQPQHF
TRBV5-1 CASSPGDHNNEQFF
TRBV7-3 CASSLISGPPYGYTF
TRBV5-5 CASSRAGEAANSPLHF